This TCR beta chain was documented in a study of somatic mutations in cytotoxic T cells in rheumatoid arthritis (dated by TCRdb to about 2017). Turning to the overall study: Some T-cell populations stained with V beta antibodies were sorted by flow on a FACSAria II or Sony SH800 to nearly 100% purity, with sorted V beta1+ cells additionally subjected to TCRB sequencing. TCRB deep sequencing was performed for approximately 60 rheumatoid arthritis patients and some 19 healthy controls. Whether expanded CD8+ T-cell clones in untreated, newly diagnosed rheumatoid arthritis carry somatic mutations was the study question, and clonality was characterized with TCRB deep sequencing. The median ages of the patient and control groups were essentially identical. Study-level results and caveats: In about an eighth of the roughly 60 patients the largest CD8+ clone exceeded 20% of CD8+ cells, and several identical CD8+ TCRB sequences were shared between blood and synovial fluid. Healthy controls showed no age-related increase in CD8+ clonality, whereas patients did (Spearman r of about 0.5). Rheumatoid arthritis patients and age-matched healthy controls did not significantly differ in CD8+ T-cell clonality. Viral specificity could not be ruled out by absence from virus-specific databases, and the antigen targets of the expanded CD8+ clones remained unknown.

As to this clone: Its target antigen remains unknown. No per-base quality is available; no much larger clone lies one base away.

Buffy coats from approximately 22 blood donors served as healthy controls, a group that was about 60% female with a median age of 56 years (range roughly 21-75). CD4+ and CD8+ cells were isolated by positive magnetic bead selection on an AutoMACS, and purity was checked by flow cytometry. Peripheral blood mononuclear cells were isolated by Ficoll-Paque PLUS density gradient separation. DNA was extracted from CD4-enriched, CD8-enriched or PBMC samples with Nucleospin Tissue or Tissue XS kits and quantified with a Qubit 2.0 fluorometer. TCRB CDR3 sequencing used the immunoSEQ assay on genomic DNA. Per the authors' processing: The analyses included only productive TCRB rearrangements. Clonality was expressed as a Shannon entropy-based productive clonality index, with each clone defined by a unique TCRB CDR3 sequence. Repertoire overlap between two samples was calculated from the template counts of each clone relative to total templates per sample. A correlation with a Spearman r of roughly 0.6 was found between V-gene usage by flow cytometry and V-gene usage by TCRB sequencing. As stored in TCRdb, this immuneACCESS dataset retains in-frame rearrangements with V and J assigned. A fraction of the clones does not appear; measured against another copy, unresolved V genes explain less than half of the discrepancy, and the remainder lacks a known reason. The DNA was the basis for D and trimming; V, J and clone size are from that table. The sample has tens of thousands of clones on record, around 80% of them singletons. The ten largest account for around 5.1% of the sample.

The sequencing sample was made of CD8+ T cells sorted from blood. The TCR was taken from a man aged 50 to 59 in good health.

The CDR3 region reads CASSLSEKETQYF. In nucleotide form, the sequence is TGTGCCAGCAGCCTCAGTGAAAAAGAGACCCAGTACTTC. The chain links TRBV7-9 with TRBJ2-5, with the D gene not clear enough to name. The junction shows trimming of 5 bases on V and 3 bases on J, plus 10 bases between the germline ends. The CDR3 holds 13 amino acids from the cysteine to the phenylalanine. Left in the record is the CDR3 DNA by itself, 39 bases read in frame from the first base. As encoded in the germline V gene (reference sequence), CDR1 is SEHNR while CDR2 is FQNEAQ.